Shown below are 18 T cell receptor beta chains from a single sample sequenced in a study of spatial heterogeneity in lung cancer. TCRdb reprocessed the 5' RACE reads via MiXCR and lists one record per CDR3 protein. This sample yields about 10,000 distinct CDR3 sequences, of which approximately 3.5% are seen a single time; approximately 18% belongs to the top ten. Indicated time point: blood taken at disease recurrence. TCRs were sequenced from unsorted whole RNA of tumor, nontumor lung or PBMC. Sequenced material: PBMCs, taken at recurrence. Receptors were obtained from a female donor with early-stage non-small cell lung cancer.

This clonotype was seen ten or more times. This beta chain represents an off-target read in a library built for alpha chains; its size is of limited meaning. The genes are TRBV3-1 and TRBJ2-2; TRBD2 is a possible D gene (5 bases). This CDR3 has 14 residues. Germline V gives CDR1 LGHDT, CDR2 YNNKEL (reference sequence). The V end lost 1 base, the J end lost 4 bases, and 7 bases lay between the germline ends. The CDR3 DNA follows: TGTGCCAGCAGCCAAGGGGAGCTCACCGGGGAGCTGTTTTTT. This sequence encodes CASSQGELTGELFF. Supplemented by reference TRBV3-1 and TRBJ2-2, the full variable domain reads DTAVSQTPKYLVTQMGNDKSIKCEQNLGHDTMYWYKQDSKKFLKIMFSYNNKELIINETVPNRFSPKSPDKAHLNLHINSLELGDSAVYFCASSQGELTGELFFGEGSRLTVL.

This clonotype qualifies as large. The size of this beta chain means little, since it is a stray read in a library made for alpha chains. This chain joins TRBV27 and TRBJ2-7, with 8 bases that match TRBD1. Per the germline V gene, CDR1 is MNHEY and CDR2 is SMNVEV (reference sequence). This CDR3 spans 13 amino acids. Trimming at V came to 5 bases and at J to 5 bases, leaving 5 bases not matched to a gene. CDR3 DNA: TGTGCCAGCAGTGCCCTGGACAGGGACGAGCAGTACTTC. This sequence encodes CASSALDRDEQYF.

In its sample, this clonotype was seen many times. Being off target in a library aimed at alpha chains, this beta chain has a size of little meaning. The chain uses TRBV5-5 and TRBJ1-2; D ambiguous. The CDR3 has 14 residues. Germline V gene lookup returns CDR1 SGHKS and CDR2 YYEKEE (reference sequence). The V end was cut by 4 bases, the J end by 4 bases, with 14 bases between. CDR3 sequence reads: CASSPSSGSYGYTF. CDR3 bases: TGTGCCAGCAGCCCATCATCGGGATCCTATGGCTACACCTTC.

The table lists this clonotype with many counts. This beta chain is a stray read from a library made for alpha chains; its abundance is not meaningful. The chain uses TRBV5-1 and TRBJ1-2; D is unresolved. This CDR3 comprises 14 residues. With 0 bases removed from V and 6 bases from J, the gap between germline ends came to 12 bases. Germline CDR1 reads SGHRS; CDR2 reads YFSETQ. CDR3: CASSLESAGDGYTF. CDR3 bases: TGCGCCAGCAGCTTGGAGTCGGCAGGTGATGGCTACACCTTC.

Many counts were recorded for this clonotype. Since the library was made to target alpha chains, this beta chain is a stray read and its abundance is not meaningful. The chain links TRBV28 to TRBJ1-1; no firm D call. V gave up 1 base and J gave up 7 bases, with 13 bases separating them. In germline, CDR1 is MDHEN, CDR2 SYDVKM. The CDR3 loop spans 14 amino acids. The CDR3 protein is CASSLSAGLIEAFF. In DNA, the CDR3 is TGTGCCAGCAGTTTATCGGCCGGACTAATTGAAGCTTTCTTT.

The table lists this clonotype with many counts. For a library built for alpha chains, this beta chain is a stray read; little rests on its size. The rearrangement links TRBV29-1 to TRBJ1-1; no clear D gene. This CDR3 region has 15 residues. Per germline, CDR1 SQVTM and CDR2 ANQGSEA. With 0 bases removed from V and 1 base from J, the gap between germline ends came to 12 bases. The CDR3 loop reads CSVEDRGHPNTEAFF. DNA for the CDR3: TGCAGCGTTGAAGATCGTGGCCATCCGAACACTGAAGCTTTCTTT.

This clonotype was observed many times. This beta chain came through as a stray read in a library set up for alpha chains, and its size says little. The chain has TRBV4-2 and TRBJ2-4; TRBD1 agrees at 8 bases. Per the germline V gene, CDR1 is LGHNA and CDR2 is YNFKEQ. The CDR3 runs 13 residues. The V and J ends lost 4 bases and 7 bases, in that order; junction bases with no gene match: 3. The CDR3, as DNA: TGTGCCAGCAGCCCCCACAGGGGGAACATTCAGTACTTC. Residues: CASSPHRGNIQYF.

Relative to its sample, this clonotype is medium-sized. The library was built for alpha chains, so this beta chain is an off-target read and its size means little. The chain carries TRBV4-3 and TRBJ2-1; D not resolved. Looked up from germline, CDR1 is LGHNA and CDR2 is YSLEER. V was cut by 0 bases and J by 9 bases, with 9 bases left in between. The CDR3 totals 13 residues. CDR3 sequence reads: CASSQDWISEQFF. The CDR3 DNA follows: TGCGCCAGCAGCCAAGATTGGATAAGTGAGCAGTTCTTC.

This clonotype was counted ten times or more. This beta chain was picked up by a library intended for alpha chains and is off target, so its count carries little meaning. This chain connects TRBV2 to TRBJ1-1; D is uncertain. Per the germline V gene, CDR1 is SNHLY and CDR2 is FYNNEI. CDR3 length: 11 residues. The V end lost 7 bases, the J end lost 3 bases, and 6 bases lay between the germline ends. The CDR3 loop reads CASIEDTEAFF. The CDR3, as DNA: TGTGCCAGCATCGAGGACACTGAAGCTTTCTTT.

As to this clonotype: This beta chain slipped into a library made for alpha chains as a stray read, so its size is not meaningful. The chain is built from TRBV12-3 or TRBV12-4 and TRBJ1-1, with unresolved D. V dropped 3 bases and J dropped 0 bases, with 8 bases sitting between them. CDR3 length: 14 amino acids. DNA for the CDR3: TGTGCCAGCAGTTTCGGCAGCATGAACACTGAAGCTTTCTTT. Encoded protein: CASSFGSMNTEAFF.

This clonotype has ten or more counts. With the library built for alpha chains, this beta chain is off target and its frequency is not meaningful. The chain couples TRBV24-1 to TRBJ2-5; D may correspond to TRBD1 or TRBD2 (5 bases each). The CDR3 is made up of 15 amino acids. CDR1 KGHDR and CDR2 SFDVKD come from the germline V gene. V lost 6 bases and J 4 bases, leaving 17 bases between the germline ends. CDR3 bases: TGTGCCACCAGTAGGGGAGTTGGGGATGGAGAGACCCAGTACTTC. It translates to CATSRGVGDGETQYF.

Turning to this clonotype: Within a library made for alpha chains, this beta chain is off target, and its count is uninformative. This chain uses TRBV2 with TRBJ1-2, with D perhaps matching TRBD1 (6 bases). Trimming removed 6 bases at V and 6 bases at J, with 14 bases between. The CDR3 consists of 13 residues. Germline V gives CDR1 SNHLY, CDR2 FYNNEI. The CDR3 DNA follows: TGTGCCAGCAGCCCCCAGGGGCCCGATGGCTACACCTTC. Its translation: CASSPQGPDGYTF.

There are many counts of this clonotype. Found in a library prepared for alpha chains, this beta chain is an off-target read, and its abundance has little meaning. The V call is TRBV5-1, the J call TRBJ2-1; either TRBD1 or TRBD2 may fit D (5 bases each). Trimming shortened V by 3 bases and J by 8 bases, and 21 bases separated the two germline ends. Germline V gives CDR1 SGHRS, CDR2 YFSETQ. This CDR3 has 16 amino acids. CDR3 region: CASSSGRVLLIDEQFF. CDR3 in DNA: TGCGCCAGCAGCTCAGGGAGAGTCTTGTTGATCGATGAGCAGTTCTTC.

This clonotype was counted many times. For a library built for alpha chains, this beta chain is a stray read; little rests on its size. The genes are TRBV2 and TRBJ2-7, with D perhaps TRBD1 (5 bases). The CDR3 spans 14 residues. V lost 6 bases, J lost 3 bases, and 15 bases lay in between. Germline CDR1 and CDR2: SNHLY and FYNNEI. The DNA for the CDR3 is TGTGCCAGCAGCCGTTTTATTGACAGCTACGAGCAGTACTTC. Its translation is CASSRFIDSYEQYF.

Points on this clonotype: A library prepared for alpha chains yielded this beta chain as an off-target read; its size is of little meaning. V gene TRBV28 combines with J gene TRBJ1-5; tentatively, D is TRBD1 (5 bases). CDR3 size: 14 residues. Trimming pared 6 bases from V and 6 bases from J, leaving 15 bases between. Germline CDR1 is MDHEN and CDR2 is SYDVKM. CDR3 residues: CASSIWGGGQPQHF. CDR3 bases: TGTGCCAGCAGCATCTGGGGTGGGGGTCAGCCCCAGCATTTT.

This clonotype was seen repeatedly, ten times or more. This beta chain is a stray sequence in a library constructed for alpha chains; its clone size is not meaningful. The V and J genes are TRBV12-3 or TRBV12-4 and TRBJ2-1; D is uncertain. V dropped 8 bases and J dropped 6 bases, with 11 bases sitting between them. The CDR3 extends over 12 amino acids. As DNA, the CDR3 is TGTGCCAGCGGATTTCAGGTCAATGAGCAGTTCTTC. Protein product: CASGFQVNEQFF.

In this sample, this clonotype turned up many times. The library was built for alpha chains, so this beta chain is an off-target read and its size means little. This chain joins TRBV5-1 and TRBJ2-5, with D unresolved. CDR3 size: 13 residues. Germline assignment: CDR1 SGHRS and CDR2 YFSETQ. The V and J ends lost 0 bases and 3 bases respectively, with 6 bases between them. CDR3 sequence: CASSLVREETQYF. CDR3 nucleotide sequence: TGCGCCAGCAGCTTGGTTCGGGAAGAGACCCAGTACTTC. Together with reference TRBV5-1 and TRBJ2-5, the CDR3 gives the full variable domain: KAGVTQTPRYLIKTRGQQVTLSCSPISGHRSVSWYQQTPGQGLQFLFEYFSETQRNKGNFPGRFSGRQFSNSRSEMNVSTLELGDSALYLCASSLVREETQYFGPGTRLLVL.

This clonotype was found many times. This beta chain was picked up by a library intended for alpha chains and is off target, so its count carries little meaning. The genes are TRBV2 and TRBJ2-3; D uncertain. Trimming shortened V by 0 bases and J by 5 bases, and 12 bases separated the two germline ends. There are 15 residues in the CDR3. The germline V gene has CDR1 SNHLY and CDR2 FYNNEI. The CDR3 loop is CASSEALQLIDTQYF. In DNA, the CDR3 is TGTGCCAGCAGTGAAGCGCTTCAGCTCATAGATACGCAGTATTTT.